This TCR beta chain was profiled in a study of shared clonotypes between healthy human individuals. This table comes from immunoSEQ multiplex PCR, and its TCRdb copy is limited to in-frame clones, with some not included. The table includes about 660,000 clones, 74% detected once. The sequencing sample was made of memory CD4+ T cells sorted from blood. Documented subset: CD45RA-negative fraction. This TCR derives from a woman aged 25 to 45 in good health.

CDR3 sequence reads: CASSFTTNTEAFF. CDR3 in DNA: TGTGCCAGCAGCTTTACGACGAACACTGAAGCTTTCTTT. J is TRBJ1-1 and V is TRBV7-8; D is unclear. CDR1 is SGHVS and CDR2 is FQNEAQ in the germline V gene. The CDR3 is 13 residues long. V was clipped by 3 bases and J by 1 base, with 6 bases between them.